This T cell receptor (beta chain) was recovered during a study of cytomegalovirus exposure and HLA in healthy donors. Study-wide results and caveats: Reports indicated that the classifier achieved high specificity and sensitivity in diagnosing cytomegalovirus status.

Libraries were prepared by immunoSEQ multiplex PCR; TCRdb keeps only in-frame clonotypes and omits some of them. The sample has 100,000 to 150,000 clones, roughly 95% seen once. The CDR3 is 17 residues long. Deletions cut 0 bases from V and 5 bases from J, with 17 bases between. Germline CDR1 SGHAT, CDR2 FQNNGV. Turning to this clone: Its antigen is still unknown.

Sample: PBMCs. The TCR was taken from a man younger than 30 in good health and CMV-seronegative. The V gene is TRBV11-2, the J gene TRBJ2-1; TRBD2 might be the D (5 bases). This CDR3 reads CASSLDPTSIYHNEQFF. The DNA of the CDR3 is TGTGCCAGCAGCTTAGATCCAACTAGTATATACCACAATGAGCAGTTCTTC.